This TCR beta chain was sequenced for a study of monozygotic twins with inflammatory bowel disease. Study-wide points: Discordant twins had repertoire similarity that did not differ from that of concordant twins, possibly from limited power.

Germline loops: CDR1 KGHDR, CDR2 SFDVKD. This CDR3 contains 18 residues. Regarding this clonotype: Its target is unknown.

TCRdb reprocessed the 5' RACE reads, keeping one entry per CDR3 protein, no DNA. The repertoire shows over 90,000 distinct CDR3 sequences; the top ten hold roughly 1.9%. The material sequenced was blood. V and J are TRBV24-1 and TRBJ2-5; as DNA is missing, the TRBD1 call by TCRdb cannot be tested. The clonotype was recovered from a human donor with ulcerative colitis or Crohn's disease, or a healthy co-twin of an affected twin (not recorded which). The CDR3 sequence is CATSDPLGTGGALETQYF.